The source of this T cell receptor beta chain is a study of regulatory T cells in long-lasting Graves disease. Notes on the study in general: Accuracy could have been hurt by small sample size.

This CDR3 region has 14 residues. V lost 5 bases, J lost 1 base, and 11 bases lay in between. Germline CDR1 is MNHEY and CDR2 is SVGEGT. Arm-PCR of CDR3 regions with iRepertoire HTBI primers generated TCR beta libraries. TCRdb re-called the multiplex PCR reads with MiXCR, one entry per CDR3 protein. The table lists under 800,000 distinct CDR3 sequences, 16% of them singletons. The time point: newly diagnosed GD, antithyroid drugs for less than 3 months. RNA extracted from PBMCs served as the sequencing template. To note about this clonotype: The antigen is not known. This likely came from a read error, as a far larger clone is one base away.

These same records also appear under a second study, on T cells in Graves' hyperthyroidism and ophthalmopathy. That investigation notes: On the basis of clinical symptoms, serum thyroxine and TRAb, thyroid ultrasound and orbital computed tomography, diagnoses were made.

J is TRBJ1-1 and V is TRBV6-2 or TRBV6-3, with D possibly matching TRBD1 (6 bases). This clonotype was obtained from a woman aged 25 to 39 with Graves disease. This specimen was peripheral blood mononuclear cells (PBMCs), taken at new diagnosis, from a patient treated with antithyroid drugs. CDR3 region: CASSVGTPNTEAFF. The CDR3 bases are TGTGCCAGCAGTGTCGGGACACCGAACACTGAAGCTTTCTTT.